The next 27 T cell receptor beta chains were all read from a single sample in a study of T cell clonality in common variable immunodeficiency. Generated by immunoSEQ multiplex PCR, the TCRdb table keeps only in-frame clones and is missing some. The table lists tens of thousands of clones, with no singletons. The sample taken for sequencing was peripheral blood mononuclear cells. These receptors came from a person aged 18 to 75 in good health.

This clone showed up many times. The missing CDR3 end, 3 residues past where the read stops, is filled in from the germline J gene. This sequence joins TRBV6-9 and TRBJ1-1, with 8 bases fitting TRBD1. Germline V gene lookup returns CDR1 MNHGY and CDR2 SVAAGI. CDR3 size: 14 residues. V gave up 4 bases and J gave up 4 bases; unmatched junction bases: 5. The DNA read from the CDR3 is TGTGCCAGCAGTTCGGGGACAGGCCCCACTGAA. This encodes CASSSGTGPTE. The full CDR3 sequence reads CASSSGTGPTEAFF.

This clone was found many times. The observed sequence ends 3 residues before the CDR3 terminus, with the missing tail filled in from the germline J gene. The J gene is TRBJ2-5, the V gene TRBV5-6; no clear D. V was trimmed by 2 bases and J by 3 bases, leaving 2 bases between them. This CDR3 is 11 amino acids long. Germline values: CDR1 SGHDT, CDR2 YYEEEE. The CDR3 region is CASSFEETQYF. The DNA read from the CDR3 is TGTGCCAGCAGCTTCGAAGAGACC.

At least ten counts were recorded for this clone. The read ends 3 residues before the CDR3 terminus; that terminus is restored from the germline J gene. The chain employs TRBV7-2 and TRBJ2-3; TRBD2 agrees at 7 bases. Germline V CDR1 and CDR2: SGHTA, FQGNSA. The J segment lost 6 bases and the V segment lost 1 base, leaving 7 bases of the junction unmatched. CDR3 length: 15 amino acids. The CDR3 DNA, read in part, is TGTGCCAGCAGCTTAGTTGCGGGGGTTTCCGATACG. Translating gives CASSLVAGVSDT. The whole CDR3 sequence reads CASSLVAGVSDTQYF. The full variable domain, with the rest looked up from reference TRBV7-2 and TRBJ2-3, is GAGVSQSPSNKVTEKGKDVELRCDPISGHTALYWYRQSLGQGLEFLIYFQGNSAPDKSGLPSDRFSAERTGGSVSTLTIQRTQQEDSAVYLCASSLVAGVSDTQYFGPGTRLTVL.

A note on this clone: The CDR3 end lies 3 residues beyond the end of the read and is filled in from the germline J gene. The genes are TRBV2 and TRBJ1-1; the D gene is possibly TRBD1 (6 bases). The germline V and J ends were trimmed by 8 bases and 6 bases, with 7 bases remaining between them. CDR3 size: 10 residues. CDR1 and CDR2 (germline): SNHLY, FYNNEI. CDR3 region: CASQGPEAFF. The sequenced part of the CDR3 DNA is TGTGCCAGCCAGGGGCCTGAA.

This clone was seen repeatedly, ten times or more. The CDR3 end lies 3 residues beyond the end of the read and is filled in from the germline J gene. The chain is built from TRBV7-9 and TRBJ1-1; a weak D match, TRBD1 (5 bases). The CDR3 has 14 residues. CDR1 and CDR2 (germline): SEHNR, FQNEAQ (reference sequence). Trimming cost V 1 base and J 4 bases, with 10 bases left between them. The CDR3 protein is CASSLDGGTTEAFF. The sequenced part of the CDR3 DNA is TGTGCCAGCAGCTTAGATGGGGGGACCACTGAA.

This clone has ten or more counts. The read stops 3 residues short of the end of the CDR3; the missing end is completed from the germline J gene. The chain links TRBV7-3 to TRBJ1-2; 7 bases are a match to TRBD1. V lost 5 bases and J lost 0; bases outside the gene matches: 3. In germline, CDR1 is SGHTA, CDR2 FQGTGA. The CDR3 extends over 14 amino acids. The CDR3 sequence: CASSPGTANYGYTF. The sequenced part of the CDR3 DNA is TGTGCCAGCAGCCCAGGGACAGCTAACTATGGC.

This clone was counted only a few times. The covered CDR3 bases are TGTGCCAGCAGCTTTTCGGGGGGCTGGGAGACG. Protein product: CASSFSGGWET. The whole CDR3 is CASSFSGGWETQYF. The chain links TRBV7-2 to TRBJ2-3; D is perhaps TRBD2 (7 bases). The CDR3 goes on 3 residues after the read ends, and that part is filled in from the germline J gene. This CDR3 region has 14 residues. Germline CDR1 SGHTA, CDR2 FQGNSA.

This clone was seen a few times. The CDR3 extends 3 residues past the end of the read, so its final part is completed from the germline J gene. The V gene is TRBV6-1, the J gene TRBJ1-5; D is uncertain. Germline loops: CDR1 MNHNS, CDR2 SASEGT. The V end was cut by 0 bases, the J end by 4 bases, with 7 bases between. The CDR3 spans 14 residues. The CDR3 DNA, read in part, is TGTGCCAGCAGTGAAGCGGCAGGTAATCAGCCC. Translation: CASSEAAGNQP. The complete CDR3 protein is CASSEAAGNQPQHF.

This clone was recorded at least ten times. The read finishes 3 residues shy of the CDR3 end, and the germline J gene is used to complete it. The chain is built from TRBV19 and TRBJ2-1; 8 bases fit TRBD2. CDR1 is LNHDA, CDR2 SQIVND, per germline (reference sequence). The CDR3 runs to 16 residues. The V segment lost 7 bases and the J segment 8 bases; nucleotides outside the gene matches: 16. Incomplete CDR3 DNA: TGTGCCAGTATGAACTTTCGGAGCGGGGGATTTGATGAG. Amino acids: CASMNFRSGGFDE. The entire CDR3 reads CASMNFRSGGFDEQFF.

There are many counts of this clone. The CDR3 sequence is CSAGPTRGETQYF. The sequenced CDR3 bases are TGCAGTGCGGGGCCCACGCGGGGTGAGACC. This chain links TRBV20-1 with TRBJ2-5, with D perhaps TRBD2 (6 bases). The read ends 3 residues early relative to the CDR3; the germline J gene fills the gap. Germline V CDR1 and CDR2: DFQATT, SNEGSKA (reference sequence). V dropped 6 bases and J dropped 5 bases, with 16 bases sitting between them. The CDR3 has 13 residues.

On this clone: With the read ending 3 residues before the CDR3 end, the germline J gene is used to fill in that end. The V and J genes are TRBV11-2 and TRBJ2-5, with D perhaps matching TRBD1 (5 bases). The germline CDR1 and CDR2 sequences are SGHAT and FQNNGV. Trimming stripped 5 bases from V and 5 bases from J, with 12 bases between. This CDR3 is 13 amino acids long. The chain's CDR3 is CASSRDRKETQYF. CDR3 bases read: TGTGCCAGCAGCAGAGACAGAAAGGAGACC. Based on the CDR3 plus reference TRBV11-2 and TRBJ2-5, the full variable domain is EAGVAQSPRYKIIEKRQSVAFWCNPISGHATLYWYQQILGQGPKLLIQFQNNGVVDDSQLPKDRFSAERLKGVDSTLKIQPAKLEDSAVYLCASSRDRKETQYFGPGTRLLVL.

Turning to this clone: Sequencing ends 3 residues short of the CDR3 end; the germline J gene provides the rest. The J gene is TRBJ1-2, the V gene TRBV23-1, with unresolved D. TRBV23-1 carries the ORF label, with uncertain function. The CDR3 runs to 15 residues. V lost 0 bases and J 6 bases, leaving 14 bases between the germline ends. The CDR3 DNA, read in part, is TGCGCCAGCAGTCAATCTTCAGGTAAATGCAATGGC. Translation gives CASSQSSGKCNG. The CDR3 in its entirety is CASSQSSGKCNGYTF.

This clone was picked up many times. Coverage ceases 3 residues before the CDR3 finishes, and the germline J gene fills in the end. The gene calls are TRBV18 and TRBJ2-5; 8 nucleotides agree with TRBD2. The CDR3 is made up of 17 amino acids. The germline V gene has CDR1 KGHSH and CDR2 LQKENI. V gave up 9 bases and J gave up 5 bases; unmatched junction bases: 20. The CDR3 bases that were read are TGTGCCAGTACGCGGGCGGCACTAGCGGAGATTCAGGAGACC. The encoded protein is CASTRAALAEIQET. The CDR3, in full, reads CASTRAALAEIQETQYF.

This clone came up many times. CDR3 sequence reads: CASSMGHSNQPQHF. The CDR3 DNA, read in part, is TGTGCCAGTAGTATGGGACACAGCAATCAGCCC. The V gene is TRBV19, the J gene TRBJ1-5; weak D call: TRBD1 (6 bases). Coverage ceases 3 residues before the CDR3 finishes, and the germline J gene fills in the end. This CDR3 spans 14 amino acids. Germline values: CDR1 LNHDA, CDR2 SQIVND (reference sequence). V dropped 3 bases and J dropped 1 base, with 7 bases sitting between them.

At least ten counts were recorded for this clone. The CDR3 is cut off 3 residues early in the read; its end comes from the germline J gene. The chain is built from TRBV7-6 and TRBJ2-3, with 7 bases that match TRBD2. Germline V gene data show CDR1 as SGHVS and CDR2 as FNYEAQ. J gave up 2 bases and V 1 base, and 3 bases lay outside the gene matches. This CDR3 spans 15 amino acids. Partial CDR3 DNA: TGTGCCAGCAGCTTAGGGCGGGGGAACACAGATACG. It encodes CASSLGRGNTDT. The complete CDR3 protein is CASSLGRGNTDTQYF.

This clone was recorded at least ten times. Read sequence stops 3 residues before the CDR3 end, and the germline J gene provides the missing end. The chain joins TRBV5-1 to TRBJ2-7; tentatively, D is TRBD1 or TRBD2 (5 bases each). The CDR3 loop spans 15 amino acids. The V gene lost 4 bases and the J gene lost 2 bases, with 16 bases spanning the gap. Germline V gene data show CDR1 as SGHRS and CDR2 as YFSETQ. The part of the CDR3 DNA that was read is TGCGCCAGCAGCCCCGAAGAGGGGTCCCCCTACGAG. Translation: CASSPEEGSPYE. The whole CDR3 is CASSPEEGSPYEQYF. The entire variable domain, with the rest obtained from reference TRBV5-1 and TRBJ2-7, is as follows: KAGVTQTPRYLIKTRGQQVTLSCSPISGHRSVSWYQQTPGQGLQFLFEYFSETQRNKGNFPGRFSGRQFSNSRSEMNVSTLELGDSALYLCASSPEEGSPYEQYFGPGTRLTVT.

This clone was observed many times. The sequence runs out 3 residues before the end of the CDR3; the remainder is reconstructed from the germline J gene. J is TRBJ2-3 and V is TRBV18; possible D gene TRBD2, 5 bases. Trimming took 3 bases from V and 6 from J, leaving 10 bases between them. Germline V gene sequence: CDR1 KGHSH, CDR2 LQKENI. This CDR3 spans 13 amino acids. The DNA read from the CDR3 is TGTGCCAGCTCACCGGATACGGGGGATACG. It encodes CASSPDTGDT. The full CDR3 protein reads CASSPDTGDTQYF.

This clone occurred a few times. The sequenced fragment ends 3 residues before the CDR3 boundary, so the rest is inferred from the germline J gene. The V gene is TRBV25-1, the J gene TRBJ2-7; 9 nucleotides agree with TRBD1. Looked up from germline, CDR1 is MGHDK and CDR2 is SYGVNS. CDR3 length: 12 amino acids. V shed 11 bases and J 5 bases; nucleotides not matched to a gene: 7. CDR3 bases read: TGTGCCTCGGGACAGGGCACCCACGAG. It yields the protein CASGQGTHE. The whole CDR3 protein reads CASGQGTHEQYF.

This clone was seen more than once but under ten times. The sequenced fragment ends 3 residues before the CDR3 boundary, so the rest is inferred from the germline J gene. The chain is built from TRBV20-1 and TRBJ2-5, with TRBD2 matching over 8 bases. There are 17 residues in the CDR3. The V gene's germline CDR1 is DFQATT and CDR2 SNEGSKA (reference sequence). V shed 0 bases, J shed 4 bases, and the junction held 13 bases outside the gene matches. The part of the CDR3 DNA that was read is TGCAGTGCTAGAGATGGAGCGGGGGCCATGGGTTCAGAGACC. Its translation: CSARDGAGAMGSET. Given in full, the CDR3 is CSARDGAGAMGSETQYF.

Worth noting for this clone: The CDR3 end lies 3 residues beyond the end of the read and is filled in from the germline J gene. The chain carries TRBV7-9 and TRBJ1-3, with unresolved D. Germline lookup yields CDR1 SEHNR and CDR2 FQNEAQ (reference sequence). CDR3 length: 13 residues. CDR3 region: CSARSLIGNTIYF. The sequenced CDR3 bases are TGTTCCGCCAGGTCCCTGATTGGAAACACC.

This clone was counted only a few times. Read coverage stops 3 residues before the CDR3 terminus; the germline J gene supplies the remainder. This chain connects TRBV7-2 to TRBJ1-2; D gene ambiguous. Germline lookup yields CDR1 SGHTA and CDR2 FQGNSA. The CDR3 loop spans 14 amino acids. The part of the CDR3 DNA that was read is TGTGCCAGTCCCCCTACGAGGGTCCCAGATACC. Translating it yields CASPPTRVPDT. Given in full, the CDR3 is CASPPTRVPDTYTF. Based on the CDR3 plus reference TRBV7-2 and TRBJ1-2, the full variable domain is GAGVSQSPSNKVTEKGKDVELRCDPISGHTALYWYRQSLGQGLEFLIYFQGNSAPDKSGLPSDRFSAERTGGSVSTLTIQRTQQEDSAVYLCASPPTRVPDTYTFGSGTRLTVV.

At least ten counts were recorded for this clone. Incomplete CDR3 DNA: TGTGCCAGCAGCCCGAGGGCGGCAGGGGTCAATCAGCCC. Protein: CASSPRAAGVNQP. The whole CDR3 sequence reads CASSPRAAGVNQPQHF. The chain has TRBV6-2 or TRBV6-3 and TRBJ1-5, with TRBD1 as a possible D gene (6 bases). The read ends 3 residues early relative to the CDR3; the germline J gene fills the gap. CDR3 length: 16 residues. Germline loops: CDR1 MNHEY, CDR2 SVGEGT. Trimming stripped 6 bases from V and 3 bases from J, with 18 bases between.

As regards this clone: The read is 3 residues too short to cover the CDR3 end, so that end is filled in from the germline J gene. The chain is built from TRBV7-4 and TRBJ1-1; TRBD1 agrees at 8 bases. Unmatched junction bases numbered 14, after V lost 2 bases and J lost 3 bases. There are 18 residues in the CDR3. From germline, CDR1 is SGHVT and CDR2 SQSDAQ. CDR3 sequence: CASSLRGPGQGGDTEAFF. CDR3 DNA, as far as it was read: TGTGCCAGCAGCTTAAGGGGACCCGGACAGGGAGGGGACACTGAA.

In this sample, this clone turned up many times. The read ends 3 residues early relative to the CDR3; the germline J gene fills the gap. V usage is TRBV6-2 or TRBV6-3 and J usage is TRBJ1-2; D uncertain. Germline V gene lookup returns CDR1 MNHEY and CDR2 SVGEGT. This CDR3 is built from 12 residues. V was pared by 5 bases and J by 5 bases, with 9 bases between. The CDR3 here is CASSPRVYGYTF. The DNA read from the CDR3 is TGTGCCAGCAGTCCCCGGGTTTATGGC.

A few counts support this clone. The part of the CDR3 DNA that was read is TGTGCCAGCTGTGAGACAGGGATCTACAATGAG. As protein: CASCETGIYNE. The complete CDR3 reads CASCETGIYNEQFF. The chain is built from TRBV19 and TRBJ2-1; TRBD1 matches 7 bases. Read sequence stops 3 residues before the CDR3 end, and the germline J gene provides the missing end. The V and J ends lost 9 bases and 3 bases, in that order; junction bases with no gene match: 8. Germline V gives CDR1 LNHDA, CDR2 SQIVND (reference sequence). CDR3 length equals 14 residues.

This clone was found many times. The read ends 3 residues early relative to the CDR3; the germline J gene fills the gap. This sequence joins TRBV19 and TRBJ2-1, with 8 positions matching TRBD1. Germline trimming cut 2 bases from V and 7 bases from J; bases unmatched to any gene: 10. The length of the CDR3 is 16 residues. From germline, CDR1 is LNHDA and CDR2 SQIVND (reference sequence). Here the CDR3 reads CASSITTRQGWNEQFF. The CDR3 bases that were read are TGTGCCAGTAGTATAACCACCCGACAGGGGTGGAATGAG.

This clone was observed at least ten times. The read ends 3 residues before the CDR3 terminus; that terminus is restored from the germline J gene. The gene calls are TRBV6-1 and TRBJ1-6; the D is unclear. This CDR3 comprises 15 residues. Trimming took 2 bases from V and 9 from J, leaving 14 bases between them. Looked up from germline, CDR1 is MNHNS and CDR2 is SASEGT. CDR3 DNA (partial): TGTGCCAGCAGTGAACAGGCAGTTCGGGGTTCACCC. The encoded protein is CASSEQAVRGSP. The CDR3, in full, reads CASSEQAVRGSPLHF.